Sequencing of this T cell receptor (beta chain) was carried out in a study of response to subunit inactivated influenza vaccine. This clonotype turned up a few times. One entry per CDR3 protein results from TCRdb running MiXCR on the RT-PCR reads. The top ten hold 10% of the sample, which has more than 700,000 distinct CDR3 sequences, 20% to 25% seen once. The source is a middle-aged man who received an inactivated influenza vaccine. The source material was PBMCs from blood, sampled more than 4 days after vaccination.

Written as DNA, the CDR3 is TGTGCCAGCAGCAAACAGGGGGTTTATCAGCCCCAGCATTTT. Amino acid sequence: CASSKQGVYQPQHF. The chain recombines TRBV7-9 with TRBJ1-5, with TRBD1 matching over 8 bases. J lost 5 bases, V lost 5 bases, and 5 bases had no gene match. There are 14 residues in the CDR3. Germline CDR1 and CDR2: SEHNR and FQNEAQ (reference sequence).